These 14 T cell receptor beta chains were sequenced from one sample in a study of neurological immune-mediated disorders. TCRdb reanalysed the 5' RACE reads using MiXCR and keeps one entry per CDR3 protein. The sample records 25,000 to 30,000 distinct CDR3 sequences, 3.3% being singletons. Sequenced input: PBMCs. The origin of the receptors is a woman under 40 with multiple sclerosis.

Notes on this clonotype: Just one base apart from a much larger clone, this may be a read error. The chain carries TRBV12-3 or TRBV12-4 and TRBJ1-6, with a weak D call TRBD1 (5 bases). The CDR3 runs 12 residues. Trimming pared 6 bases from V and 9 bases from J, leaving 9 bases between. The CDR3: CASRKGSSPLHF. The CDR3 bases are TGTGCCAGCAGAAAGGGGAGTTCACCCCTCCACTTT.

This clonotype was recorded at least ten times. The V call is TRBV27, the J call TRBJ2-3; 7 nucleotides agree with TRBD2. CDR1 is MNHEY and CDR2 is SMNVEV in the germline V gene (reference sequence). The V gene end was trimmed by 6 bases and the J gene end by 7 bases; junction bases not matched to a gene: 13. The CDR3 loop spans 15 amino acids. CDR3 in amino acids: CASSRRAGAMHTQYF. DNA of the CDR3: TGTGCCAGCAGCCGTCGGGCGGGAGCGATGCATACGCAGTATTTT.

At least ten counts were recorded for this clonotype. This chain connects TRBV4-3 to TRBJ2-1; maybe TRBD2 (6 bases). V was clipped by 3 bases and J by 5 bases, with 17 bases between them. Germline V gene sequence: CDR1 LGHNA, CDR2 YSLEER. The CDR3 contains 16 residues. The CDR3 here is CASSHGDLAVDNEQFF. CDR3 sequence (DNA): TGCGCCAGCAGCCACGGAGACTTAGCGGTGGACAATGAGCAGTTCTTC.

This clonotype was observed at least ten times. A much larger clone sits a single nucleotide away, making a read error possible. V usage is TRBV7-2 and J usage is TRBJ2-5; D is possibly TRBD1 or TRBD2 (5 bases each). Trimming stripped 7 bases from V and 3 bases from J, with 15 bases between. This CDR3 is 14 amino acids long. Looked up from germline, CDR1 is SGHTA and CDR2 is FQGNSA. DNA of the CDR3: TGTGCCAGCACCCCGAGAGGGACCAAAGAGACCCAGTACTTC. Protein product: CASTPRGTKETQYF. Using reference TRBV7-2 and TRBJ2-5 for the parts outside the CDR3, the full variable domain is GAGVSQSPSNKVTEKGKDVELRCDPISGHTALYWYRQSLGQGLEFLIYFQGNSAPDKSGLPSDRFSAERTGGSVSTLTIQRTQQEDSAVYLCASTPRGTKETQYFGPGTRLLVL.

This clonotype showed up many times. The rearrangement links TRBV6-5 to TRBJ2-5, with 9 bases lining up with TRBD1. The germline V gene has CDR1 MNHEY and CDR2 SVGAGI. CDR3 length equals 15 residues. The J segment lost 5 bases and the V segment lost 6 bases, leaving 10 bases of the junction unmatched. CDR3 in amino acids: CASREPGQGIETQYF. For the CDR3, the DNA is TGTGCCAGCAGGGAGCCGGGACAGGGAATCGAGACCCAGTACTTC.

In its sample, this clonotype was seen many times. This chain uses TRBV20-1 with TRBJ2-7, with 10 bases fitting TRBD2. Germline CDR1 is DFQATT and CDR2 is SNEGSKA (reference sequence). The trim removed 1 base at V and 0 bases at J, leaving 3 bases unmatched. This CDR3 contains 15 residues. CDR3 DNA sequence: TGCAGTGCTAGAGTTAGCGGGGGGCTCTCCTACGAGCAGTACTTC. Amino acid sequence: CSARVSGGLSYEQYF.

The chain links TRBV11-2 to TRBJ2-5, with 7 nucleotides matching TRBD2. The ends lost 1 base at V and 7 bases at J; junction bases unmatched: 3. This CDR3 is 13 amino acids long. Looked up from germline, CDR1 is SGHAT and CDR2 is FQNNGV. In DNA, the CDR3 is TGTGCCAGCAGCTTAGTCCCGGGGGGGACCCAGTACTTC. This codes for CASSLVPGGTQYF.

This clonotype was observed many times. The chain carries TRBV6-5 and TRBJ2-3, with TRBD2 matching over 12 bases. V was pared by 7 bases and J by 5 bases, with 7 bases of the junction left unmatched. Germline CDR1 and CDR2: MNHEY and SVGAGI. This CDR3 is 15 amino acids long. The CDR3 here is CASTSSGRARDTQYF. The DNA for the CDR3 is TGTGCCAGCACTTCTAGCGGGAGGGCCCGAGATACGCAGTATTTT.

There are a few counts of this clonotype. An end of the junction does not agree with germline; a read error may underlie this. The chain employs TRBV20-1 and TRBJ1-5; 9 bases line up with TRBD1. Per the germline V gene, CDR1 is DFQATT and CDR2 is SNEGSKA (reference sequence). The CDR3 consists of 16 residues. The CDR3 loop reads CSARDSGQGKNQPQNF. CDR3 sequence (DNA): TGCAGTGCTAGAGATTCTGGACAGGGGAAAAATCAGCCCCAGAATTTT.

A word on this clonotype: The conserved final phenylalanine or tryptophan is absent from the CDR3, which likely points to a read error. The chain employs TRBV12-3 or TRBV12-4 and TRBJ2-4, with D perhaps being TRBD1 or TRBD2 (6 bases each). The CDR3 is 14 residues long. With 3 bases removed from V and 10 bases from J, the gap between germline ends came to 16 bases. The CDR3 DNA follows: TGTGCCAGCAGTTTTCGGGGGCGGGGAAAAATTCAGTACCTC. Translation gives CASSFRGRGKIQYL.

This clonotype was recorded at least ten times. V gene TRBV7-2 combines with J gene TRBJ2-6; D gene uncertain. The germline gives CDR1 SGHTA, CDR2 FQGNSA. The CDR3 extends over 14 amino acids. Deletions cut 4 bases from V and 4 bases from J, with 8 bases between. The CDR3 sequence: CASSSPAGANVLTF. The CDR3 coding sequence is TGTGCCAGCAGCTCGCCGGCGGGGGCCAACGTCCTGACTTTC.

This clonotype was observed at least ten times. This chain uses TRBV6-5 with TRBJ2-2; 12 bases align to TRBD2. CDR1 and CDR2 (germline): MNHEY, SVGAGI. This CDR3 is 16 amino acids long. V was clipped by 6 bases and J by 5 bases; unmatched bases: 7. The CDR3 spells CASRQTSGGRTGELFF. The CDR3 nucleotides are TGTGCCAGCAGACAGACTAGCGGGGGTAGAACCGGGGAGCTGTTTTTT.

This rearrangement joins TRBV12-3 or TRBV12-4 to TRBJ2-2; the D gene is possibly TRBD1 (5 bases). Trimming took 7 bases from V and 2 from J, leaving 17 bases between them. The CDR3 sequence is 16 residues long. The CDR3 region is CASKNSKGVNTGELFF. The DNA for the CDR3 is TGTGCCAGCAAAAATAGCAAAGGGGTCAACACCGGGGAGCTGTTTTTT.

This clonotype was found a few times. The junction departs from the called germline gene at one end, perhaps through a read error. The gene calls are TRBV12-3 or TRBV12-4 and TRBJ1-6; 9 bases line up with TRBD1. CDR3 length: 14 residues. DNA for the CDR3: TGTGCCAGCACACTGGGACAGGGATTTTCACCCCTCAACTTT. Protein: CASTLGQGFSPLNF.